One TCR beta chain is described in this entry. This record belongs to a study of T cell changes during pregnancy in multiple sclerosis. Libraries were prepared by immunoSEQ multiplex PCR; TCRdb keeps only in-frame clonotypes and omits some of them. The sample lists around 40,000 clones, 91% seen once, with under 0.5% in the top ten. From germline, CDR1 is SGHAT and CDR2 FQNNGV. V shed 4 bases and J shed 5 bases, with 6 bases lying between them. The CDR3 loop spans 12 amino acids. The chain has TRBV11-2 and TRBJ2-1; D might be TRBD1 (6 bases). The sequence was obtained from a female donor in good health, enrolled as a control in a pregnancy study. The sequencing here drew on CD4+ T cells from peripheral blood mononuclear cells, taken in the second trimester of pregnancy. The DNA for the CDR3 is TGTGCCAGCAGCTACAGGGACAATGAGCAGTTCTTC. Translating gives CASSYRDNEQFF.